Presented here are 18 T cell receptor beta chains from one specimen sequenced in a study of T cells in localized non-small cell lung cancer. The table came from immunoSEQ multiplex PCR; TCRdb's copy has only in-frame clones and leaves some out. Of 1,500 or so clones listed, 30% to 45% are singletons. Here the sequenced sample was lung tumor tissue, taken before any cancer treatment. These receptors all stem from a woman aged 35-70 years with stage II lung adenocarcinoma.

The V and J genes are TRBV1 and TRBJ2-3; the tabulated D call, TRBD2, remains unverified against the DNA. TRBV1 is termed a pseudogene. This CDR3 comprises 14 residues. CDR3 in DNA: TGCGCCAGCAGCCAAGATCTAGGCGGAGATACGCAGTATTTT. It translates to CASSQDLGGDTQYF.

The chain joins TRBV18 to TRBJ1-2; 9 bases match TRBD1. Germline CDR1 reads KGHSH; CDR2 reads LQKENI. V gave up 2 bases and J gave up 1 base; unmatched junction bases: 5. This CDR3 region has 16 residues. The CDR3 is CASSPETGGINYGYTF. CDR3 sequence (DNA): TGTGCCAGCTCACCAGAGACAGGGGGTATTAACTATGGCTACACCTTC. Combining the CDR3 with reference TRBV18 and TRBJ1-2 gives the whole variable domain NAGVMQNPRHLVRRRGQEARLRCSPMKGHSHVYWYRQLPEEGLKFMVYLQKENIIDESGMPKERFSAEFPKEGPSILRIQQVVRGDSAAYFCASSPETGGINYGYTFGSGTRLTVV.

J is TRBJ1-1 and V is TRBV7-8; D ambiguous. The CDR3 covers 13 residues. The germline CDR1 and CDR2 sequences are SGHVS and FQNEAQ. The germline V and J ends were trimmed by 6 bases and 1 base, with 9 bases remaining between them. The CDR3 spells CASSSGPNTEAFF. The DNA of the CDR3 is TGTGCCAGCAGTTCGGGCCCGAACACTGAAGCTTTCTTT.

The chain has TRBV6-8 and TRBJ1-1; weak D call: TRBD1 (5 bases). This CDR3 region has 13 residues. V lost 5 bases to trimming and J lost 1 base, with 8 bases between them. CDR1 is MNHGY, CDR2 SAAAGT, per germline. This CDR3 is CASSRQSNTEAFF. CDR3 nucleotides: TGTGCCAGCAGTCGACAGTCGAACACTGAAGCTTTCTTT.

This clone has a handful of counts. This CDR3 is CASSRAGALYNEQFF. For the CDR3, the DNA is TGTGCCAGCAGCAGAGCGGGGGCCCTCTACAATGAGCAGTTCTTC. The chain employs TRBV6-8 and TRBJ2-1, with 8 bases that match TRBD2. The V gene's germline CDR1 is MNHGY and CDR2 SAAAGT. This CDR3 has 15 amino acids. The trim removed 6 bases at V and 3 bases at J, leaving 7 bases unmatched.

The V gene is TRBV9, the J gene TRBJ1-1; D gene uncertain. CDR1 is SGDLS, CDR2 YYNGEE, per germline. The V and J ends lost 5 bases and 2 bases respectively, with 7 bases between them. The CDR3 is 12 amino acids. CDR3 amino acids: CASSNTNTEAFF. For the CDR3, the DNA is TGTGCCAGCAGTAACACTAACACTGAAGCTTTCTTT. The full variable domain, completed using reference TRBV9 and TRBJ1-1, is DSGVTQTPKHLITATGQRVTLRCSPRSGDLSVYWYQQSLDQGLQFLIQYYNGEERAKGNILERFSAQQFPDLHSELNLSSLELGDSALYFCASSNTNTEAFFGQGTRLTVV.

This chain links TRBV30 with TRBJ1-3; D unresolved. Trimming pared 4 bases from V and 0 bases from J, leaving 4 bases between. The CDR3 loop spans 12 amino acids. The germline V gene has CDR1 GTSNPN and CDR2 SVGIG (reference sequence). The DNA for the CDR3 is TGTGCCTGGAAGCGCTCTGGAAACACCATATATTTT. Protein: CAWKRSGNTIYF. Complete variable domain (other parts from reference TRBV30 and TRBJ1-3): SQTIHQWPATLVQPVGSPLSLECTVEGTSNPNLYWYRQAAGRGLQLLFYSVGIGQISSEVPQNLSASRPQDRQFILSSKKLLLSDSGFYLCAWKRSGNTIYFGEGSWLTVV.

This clone occurred a few times. This chain links TRBV11-3 with TRBJ2-5; 9 positions agree with TRBD1. CDR1 is SGHNT, CDR2 YENEEA, per germline. V lost 1 base and J lost 5; bases outside the gene matches: 8. The CDR3 is made up of 16 amino acids. CDR3 residues: CASSLGSTGGVETQYF. The CDR3 nucleotides are TGTGCCAGCAGCTTAGGCTCCACAGGGGGCGTCGAGACCCAGTACTTC.

V is TRBV19 and J is TRBJ2-7, with D possibly TRBD2 on 6 matching bases. There are 15 residues in the CDR3. V was shortened by 6 bases and J by 1 base, with 16 bases between the two germline ends. CDR1 is LNHDA, CDR2 SQIVND, per germline (reference sequence). The CDR3 nucleotides read TGTGCCAGTAGAGCCGACGACGGAGGGTCCTACGAGCAGTACTTC. Protein product: CASRADDGGSYEQYF.

The rearrangement uses TRBV6-8 and TRBJ2-3; 13 bases fit TRBD2. The CDR3 is 15 residues long. In germline, CDR1 is MNHGY, CDR2 SAAAGT. V dropped 6 bases and J dropped 5; count of bases not matched to a gene: 5. The CDR3 DNA reads TGTGCCAGCAGATCGGGACTAGCGGGGCTAGATACGCAGTATTTT. Translated: CASRSGLAGLDTQYF.

The genes are TRBV30 and TRBJ1-1; D is uncertain. V was clipped by 0 bases and J by 2 bases, with 13 bases between them. The length of the CDR3 is 15 residues. Germline-derived CDR1 and CDR2 are GTSNPN and SVGIG (reference sequence). In nucleotides, the CDR3 is TGTGCCTGGAGTGTACCTTACACCTACAACACTGAAGCTTTCTTT. This gives the protein CAWSVPYTYNTEAFF.

The V call is TRBV28, the J call TRBJ1-1; D not certain. The V gene lost 4 bases and the J gene lost 10 bases, with 13 bases spanning the gap. Germline lookup yields CDR1 MDHEN and CDR2 SYDVKM. This CDR3 contains 12 residues. CDR3 DNA sequence: TGTGCCAGCAGTTCGGGGAGTTTAGCAGCTTTCTTT. Translation: CASSSGSLAAFF.

This clone was detected a few times. The chain is built from TRBV7-7 and TRBJ1-1; D is possibly TRBD1 (5 bases). The germline CDR1 and CDR2 sequences are SSHAT and FNYEAQ (reference sequence). CDR3 length equals 14 residues. V lost 1 base and J lost 1, with 7 bases in between. The CDR3 region is CASSLGTTNTEAFF. In nucleotides, the CDR3 is TGTGCCAGCAGCTTAGGGACAACGAACACTGAAGCTTTCTTT.

This clone was recorded once. V usage is TRBV18 and J usage is TRBJ1-3; D might be TRBD1 (5 bases). This CDR3 has 16 residues. The germline V gene has CDR1 KGHSH and CDR2 LQKENI. Trimming cost V 5 bases and J 4 bases, with 18 bases left between them. The CDR3 loop reads CASSFLEGRKGNTIYF. As DNA, the CDR3 is TGTGCCAGCTCATTCCTTGAGGGGCGTAAGGGAAACACCATATATTTT.

Of note for this clone: The junction differs from germline at one of its ends, possibly a read error. The V call is TRBV30, the J call TRBJ2-2; D tentatively reads TRBD1 or TRBD2 (6 bases each). The CDR3 loop spans 15 amino acids. Germline CDR1 is GTSNPN and CDR2 is SVGIG (reference sequence). CDR3 nucleotide sequence: TGTGCCTGGAGTGTCGCTAACAGGGAGGTCGGGGAGCTGTTTTTC. It translates to CAWSVANREVGELFF.

In this sample, this clone is medium-sized. CDR3 loop: CASSLGGGRETQYF. The CDR3 DNA reads as TGTGCCAGCAGCTTGGGCGGGGGAAGGGAGACCCAGTACTTC. The V and J genes are TRBV11-3 and TRBJ2-5; 7 nucleotides match TRBD2. Per germline, CDR1 SGHNT and CDR2 YENEEA. The V segment lost 3 bases and the J segment 5 bases; nucleotides outside the gene matches: 6. The CDR3 covers 14 residues.

V usage is TRBV6-8 and J usage is TRBJ1-1; a weak D match, TRBD1 (5 bases). Per germline, CDR1 MNHGY and CDR2 SAAAGT. The CDR3 loop spans 13 amino acids. The V gene lost 6 bases and the J gene lost 6 bases, with 14 bases spanning the gap. CDR3 sequence reads: CASRENRLAEAFF. The CDR3 region has the DNA TGTGCCAGCAGGGAAAACAGGCTGGCTGAAGCTTTCTTT.

The V gene is TRBV19, the J gene TRBJ2-2, with D possibly being TRBD1 (5 bases). V lost 1 base and J 3 bases, leaving 12 bases between the germline ends. The CDR3 is made up of 16 amino acids. Per germline, CDR1 LNHDA and CDR2 SQIVND (reference sequence). CDR3 in DNA: TGTGCCAGTAGTATAGGTCAGGGCGTCGACACCGGGGAGCTGTTTTTT. This codes for CASSIGQGVDTGELFF.